Listed here are 22 T cell receptor beta chains from one sample, sequenced in a study of regulatory dendritic cells for organ transplantation. TCRdb's copy holds only in-frame clones and misses some; the assay was immunoSEQ multiplex PCR. The sample carries fewer than 13,000 clones, 72% recorded once. The sample taken for sequencing was memory CD8+ T cells from blood. Subset defined: CD45RO+ memory T cells. The receptors were sampled from a human donor in good health.

On this clone itself: At one end the junction does not follow the germline gene, possibly because of a read error. The CDR3 nucleotides are TGTGCCACCAGTAGAGAGGTCAGCCCTGAGCAGTTCTTC. This codes for CATSREVSPEQFF. The chain combines TRBV15 with TRBJ2-1, with unresolved D. CDR1 is LNHNV, CDR2 YYDKDF, per germline (reference sequence). The CDR3 has 13 residues.

This rearrangement joins TRBV7-6 to TRBJ2-1; possibly TRBD1 for D (6 bases). In germline, CDR1 is SGHVS, CDR2 FNYEAQ. The CDR3 contains 14 residues. Deletions cut 5 bases from V and 7 bases from J, with 15 bases between. CDR3 DNA sequence: TGTGCCAGCAGCCTCCGGGACATACGGAATGAGCAGTTCTTC. Protein: CASSLRDIRNEQFF.

This rearrangement joins TRBV7-9 to TRBJ2-1, with 9 nucleotides matching TRBD1. The CDR3 is 18 residues long. Germline CDR1 reads SEHNR; CDR2 reads FQNEAQ (reference sequence). Trimming at V came to 5 bases and at J to 5 bases, leaving 16 bases not matched to a gene. Here the CDR3 reads CASSPKDGGGQGNNEQFF. CDR3 bases: TGTGCCAGCAGCCCAAAAGACGGAGGGGGACAGGGTAACAATGAGCAGTTCTTC.

V usage is TRBV7-2 and J usage is TRBJ2-7; unclear D gene. The length of the CDR3 is 13 residues. The germline V gene encodes CDR1 SGHTA and CDR2 FQGNSA. Trimming took 1 base from V and 0 from J, leaving 4 bases between them. In nucleotides, the CDR3 is TGTGCCAGCAGCTTAGATCCCTCCTACGAGCAGTACTTC. Amino acid sequence: CASSLDPSYEQYF. The whole variable domain, remainder taken from reference TRBV7-2 and TRBJ2-7, is GAGVSQSPSNKVTEKGKDVELRCDPISGHTALYWYRQSLGQGLEFLIYFQGNSAPDKSGLPSDRFSAERTGGSVSTLTIQRTQQEDSAVYLCASSLDPSYEQYFGPGTRLTVT.

This clone was recorded once. The chain couples TRBV5-6 to TRBJ1-2, with unresolved D. CDR1 is SGHDT, CDR2 YYEEEE, per germline. The CDR3 spans 11 residues. Trimming stripped 2 bases from V and 10 bases from J, with 9 bases between. CDR3 DNA: TGTGCCAGCAGCTTCAGCGGGGACTACACCTTC. This translates into CASSFSGDYTF.

A few counts support this clone. This chain connects TRBV28 to TRBJ2-3; D unclear. The CDR3 length is 11 residues. V lost 3 bases to trimming and J lost 5 bases, with 3 bases between them. Germline values: CDR1 MDHEN, CDR2 SYDVKM. The DNA of the CDR3 is TGTGCCAGCAGTTTTGTAGATACGCAGTATTTT. Translation: CASSFVDTQYF.

The V and J genes are TRBV19 and TRBJ1-2; D unresolved. From germline, CDR1 is LNHDA and CDR2 SQIVND (reference sequence). Between the trimmed V and J ends, which lost 2 bases and 4 bases, there was a span of 17 bases. This CDR3 has 16 residues. The CDR3 loop reads CASSIRITVHIYGYTF. DNA for the CDR3: TGTGCCAGTAGTATACGGATTACAGTTCACATCTATGGCTACACCTTC.

The genes are TRBV7-8 and TRBJ1-1; D may be TRBD1 (6 bases). The CDR3 consists of 14 residues. Trimming removed 5 bases from V and 4 bases from J, with 14 bases in between. Germline lookup yields CDR1 SGHVS and CDR2 FQNEAQ. CDR3 nucleotides: TGTGCCAGCAGCCCCCCGGAGGGGGTCACTGAAGCTTTCTTT. Encoded protein: CASSPPEGVTEAFF.

The chain carries TRBV7-6 and TRBJ2-5; D not resolved. V dropped 8 bases and J dropped 5 bases, with 15 bases sitting between them. CDR1 SGHVS and CDR2 FNYEAQ come from the germline V gene. This CDR3 region has 13 residues. The CDR3 DNA reads as TGTGCCAGCCTCCTAGTGCCCGGGGAGACCCAGTACTTC. This codes for CASLLVPGETQYF.

This chain links TRBV29-1 with TRBJ2-5, with 7 bases aligning to TRBD1. The CDR3 is made up of 11 amino acids. Germline trimming cut 7 bases from V and 5 bases from J; bases unmatched to any gene: 4. The germline gives CDR1 SQVTM, CDR2 ANQGSEA. The CDR3 loop is CSGNRGETQYF. For the CDR3, the DNA is TGCAGCGGGAACAGGGGTGAGACCCAGTACTTC.

The rearrangement joins TRBV6-5 to TRBJ2-3, with D possibly called TRBD1 or TRBD2 (5 bases each). V was trimmed by 0 bases and J by 5 bases, leaving 15 bases between them. This CDR3 is built from 16 residues. Germline V gives CDR1 MNHEY, CDR2 SVGAGI. The CDR3: CASSYSIGAGRDTQYF. The CDR3 DNA reads TGTGCCAGCAGTTACTCGATCGGGGCTGGAAGAGATACGCAGTATTTT.

This clone was seen only once. J is TRBJ2-3 and V is TRBV9, with unresolved D. Trimming shortened V by 3 bases and J by 2 bases, and 13 bases separated the two germline ends. The CDR3 consists of 15 residues. Per the germline V gene, CDR1 is SGDLS and CDR2 is YYNGEE. The CDR3 nucleotides read TGTGCCAGCAGCGCCACAGTTACCTTCACAGATACGCAGTATTTT. Its translation is CASSATVTFTDTQYF.

The table lists this clone with a few counts. V gene TRBV9 combines with J gene TRBJ2-5; D might be TRBD1 (6 bases). Per germline, CDR1 SGDLS and CDR2 YYNGEE. Trimming took 0 bases from V and 3 from J, leaving 15 bases between them. The CDR3 runs 16 residues. The CDR3 spells CASSVVGWAGEETQYF. DNA for the CDR3: TGTGCCAGCAGCGTAGTTGGTTGGGCAGGGGAAGAGACCCAGTACTTC. Full variable domain (missing parts from reference TRBV9 and TRBJ2-5): DSGVTQTPKHLITATGQRVTLRCSPRSGDLSVYWYQQSLDQGLQFLIQYYNGEERAKGNILERFSAQQFPDLHSELNLSSLELGDSALYFCASSVVGWAGEETQYFGPGTRLLVL.

The chain is built from TRBV6-5 and TRBJ2-7; no definite D call. The length of the CDR3 is 13 residues. Per germline, CDR1 MNHEY and CDR2 SVGAGI. Trimming shortened V by 0 bases and J by 0 bases, and 3 bases separated the two germline ends. The CDR3 DNA reads as TGTGCCAGCAGTTACTCCAACTCCTACGAGCAGTACTTC. Residues: CASSYSNSYEQYF.

The chain is built from TRBV4-2 and TRBJ2-4, with TRBD2 matching over 7 bases. The CDR3 runs to 16 residues. V lost 0 bases and J lost 6; bases outside the gene matches: 8. Per germline, CDR1 LGHNA and CDR2 YNFKEQ. The CDR3 loop is CASSQDPLSGVNIQYF. CDR3 sequence (DNA): TGTGCCAGCAGCCAAGATCCCCTAAGCGGGGTAAACATTCAGTACTTC.

J is TRBJ2-7 and V is TRBV27, with unresolved D. Germline V gene sequence: CDR1 MNHEY, CDR2 SMNVEV (reference sequence). The CDR3 is 9 residues long. Between the trimmed V and J ends, which lost 0 bases and 12 bases, there was a span of 3 bases. This chain's CDR3 is CASSLSLYF. CDR3 nucleotides: TGTGCCAGCAGTTTATCGCTGTACTTC.

This chain links TRBV7-9 with TRBJ1-2; D gene uncertain. CDR1 is SEHNR and CDR2 is FQNEAQ in the germline V gene (reference sequence). Trimming stripped 1 base from V and 5 bases from J, with 5 bases between. The CDR3 has 12 residues. The CDR3 coding sequence is TGTGCCAGCAGCTTAGAGCTTTATGGCTACACCTTC. It yields the protein CASSLELYGYTF.

The chain recombines TRBV27 with TRBJ2-7, with 7 bases aligning to TRBD2. The ends lost 6 bases at V and 3 bases at J; junction bases unmatched: 8. From germline, CDR1 is MNHEY and CDR2 SMNVEV (reference sequence). This CDR3 has 14 residues. CDR3 protein: CASRLLGGSYEQYF. Written as DNA, the CDR3 is TGTGCCAGCAGGCTCTTAGGCGGGAGCTACGAGCAGTACTTC.

This sequence joins TRBV6-5 and TRBJ2-7; D gene unclear. Between the trimmed V and J ends, which lost 0 bases and 5 bases, there was a span of 8 bases. From germline, CDR1 is MNHEY and CDR2 SVGAGI. The CDR3 runs 13 residues. This CDR3 reads CASSYSLGHEQYF. The CDR3 DNA reads as TGTGCCAGCAGTTACTCGCTAGGCCACGAGCAGTACTTC.

This chain links TRBV5-5 with TRBJ2-7, with D maybe TRBD1 (6 bases). This CDR3 has 13 residues. From germline, CDR1 is SGHKS and CDR2 YYEKEE (reference sequence). Trimming cost V 5 bases and J 2 bases, with 11 bases left between them. CDR3 sequence: CASRLGQTYEQYF. CDR3 sequence (DNA): TGTGCCAGCAGACTCGGACAGACCTACGAGCAGTACTTC.

The chain employs TRBV4-3 and TRBJ2-5; TRBD2 agrees at 11 bases. The trim removed 1 base at V and 0 bases at J, leaving 10 bases unmatched. CDR3 length equals 19 residues. Germline V gives CDR1 LGHNA, CDR2 YSLEER. The DNA of the CDR3 is TGCGCCAGCAGCCAAGTCCTAGCGGGGGGACCCTCGTACCAAGAGACCCAGTACTTC. This encodes CASSQVLAGGPSYQETQYF.

The chain joins TRBV2 to TRBJ2-7; D remains unclear. Looked up from germline, CDR1 is SNHLY and CDR2 is FYNNEI. V was clipped by 2 bases and J by 5 bases, with 10 bases between them. This CDR3 has 13 residues. The CDR3 sequence: CASSESGGDEQYF. DNA of the CDR3: TGTGCCAGCAGTGAATCCGGTGGTGACGAGCAGTACTTC.